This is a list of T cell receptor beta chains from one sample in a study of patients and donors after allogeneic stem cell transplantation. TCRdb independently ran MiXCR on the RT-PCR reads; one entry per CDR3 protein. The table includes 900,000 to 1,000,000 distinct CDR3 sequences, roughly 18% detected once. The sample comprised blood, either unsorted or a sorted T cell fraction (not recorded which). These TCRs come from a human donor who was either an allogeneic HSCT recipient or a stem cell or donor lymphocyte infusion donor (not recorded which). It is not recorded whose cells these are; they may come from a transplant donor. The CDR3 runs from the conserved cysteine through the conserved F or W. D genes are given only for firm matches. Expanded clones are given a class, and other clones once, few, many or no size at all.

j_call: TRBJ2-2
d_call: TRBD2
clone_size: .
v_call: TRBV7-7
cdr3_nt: TGTGCCAGCAGCTCGCGGACTAGCGGGTCGAACACCGGGGAGCTGTTTTTT
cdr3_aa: CASSSRTSGSNTGELFF

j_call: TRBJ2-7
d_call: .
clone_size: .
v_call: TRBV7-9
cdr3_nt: TGTGCCAGCAGCTTAGGGGTCCGAGACGAGCAGTACTTC
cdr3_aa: CASSLGVRDEQYF

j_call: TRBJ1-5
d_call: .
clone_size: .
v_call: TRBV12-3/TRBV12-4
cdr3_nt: TGTGCCAGCAGCTCAAGAGCCCCGGAGGCCCAGCATTTT
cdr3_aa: CASSSRAPEAQHF

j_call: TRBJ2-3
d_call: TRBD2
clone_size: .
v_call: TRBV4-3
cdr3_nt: TGCGCCAGCAGCCCCTACGGGAGCGGGGGCACAGATACGCAGTATTTT
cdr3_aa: CASSPYGSGGTDTQYF

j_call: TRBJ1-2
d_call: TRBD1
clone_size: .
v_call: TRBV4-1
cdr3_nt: TGCGCCAGCAGCCAAAGCACATCTGACCAGGACAGGCTCTATGGCTACACCTTC
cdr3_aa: CASSQSTSDQDRLYGYTF

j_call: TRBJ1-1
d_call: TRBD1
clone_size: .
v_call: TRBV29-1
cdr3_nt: TGCAGCGGAAACAGGGGAAGTACTGAAGCTTTCTTT
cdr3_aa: CSGNRGSTEAFF

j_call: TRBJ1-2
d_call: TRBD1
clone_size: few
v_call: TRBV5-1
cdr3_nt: TGCGCCAGCAGCTTGAAGACAGGGGATGGCTACACCTTC
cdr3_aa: CASSLKTGDGYTF

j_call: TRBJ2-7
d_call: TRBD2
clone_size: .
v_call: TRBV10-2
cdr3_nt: TGCGCCAAAAGCTCTAGCGGGAGGAAGACCTACGAGCAGTACTTC
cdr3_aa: CAKSSSGRKTYEQYF

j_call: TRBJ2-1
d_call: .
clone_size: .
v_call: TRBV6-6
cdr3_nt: TGTGCCAGCAGCCCCCTCCGGGCCCCGGGGTTCTTC
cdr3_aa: CASSPLRAPGFF

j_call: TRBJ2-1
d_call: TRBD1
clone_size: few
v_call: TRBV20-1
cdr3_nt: TGCAGTGCCGCCGACAGGGTGGTGTTC
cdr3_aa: CSAADRVVF

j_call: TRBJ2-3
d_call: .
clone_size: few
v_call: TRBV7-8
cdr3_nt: TGTGCCAGCAGCTTCCCGGATGGGGTAACGGCAGATACGCAGTATTTT
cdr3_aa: CASSFPDGVTADTQYF

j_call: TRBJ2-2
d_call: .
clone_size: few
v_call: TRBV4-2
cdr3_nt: TGTGCCAGCAGCCAAGAGCGGGGCAGGCCCGGTCCCGGGGAGCTGTTTTTT
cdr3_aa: CASSQERGRPGPGELFF

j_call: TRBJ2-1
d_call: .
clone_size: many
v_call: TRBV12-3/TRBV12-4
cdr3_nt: TGTGCCAGCACCCTACCCGGGACCCTCTACAATGAGCAGTTCTTC
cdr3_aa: CASTLPGTLYNEQFF

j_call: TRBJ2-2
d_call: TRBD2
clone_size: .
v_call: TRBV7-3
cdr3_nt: TGTGCCAGCAGCCCAGGGCCTAGCGGGAGCCCCGGGGAGCTGTTTTTT
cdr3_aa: CASSPGPSGSPGELFF

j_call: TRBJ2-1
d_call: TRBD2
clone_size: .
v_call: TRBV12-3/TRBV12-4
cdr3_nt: TGTGCCAGCCCTGCTAGCGGGAGGGCCCTGACTTTTTTCGAGCAGTTCTTC
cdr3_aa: CASPASGRALTFFEQFF

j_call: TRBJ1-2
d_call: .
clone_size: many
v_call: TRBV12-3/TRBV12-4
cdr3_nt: TGTGCCAGCAGTTTAGGGACAGACTATGGCTACACCTTC
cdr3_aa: CASSLGTDYGYTF

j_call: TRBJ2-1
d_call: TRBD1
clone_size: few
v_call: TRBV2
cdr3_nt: TGTGCCAGCAGTTCGGGACAGGGGATGGCTGAGCAGTTCTTC
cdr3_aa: CASSSGQGMAEQFF

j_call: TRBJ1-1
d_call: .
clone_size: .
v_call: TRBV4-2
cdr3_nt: TGTGCCAGCAGCCAAGATGCCCTACAGGAGATCCCTGAAGCTTTCTTT
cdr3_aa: CASSQDALQEIPEAFF

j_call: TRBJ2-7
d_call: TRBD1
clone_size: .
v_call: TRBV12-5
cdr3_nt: TGTGCTAGTGGTCACGACAGGGGGAACCTGTACGAGCAGTACTTC
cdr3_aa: CASGHDRGNLYEQYF

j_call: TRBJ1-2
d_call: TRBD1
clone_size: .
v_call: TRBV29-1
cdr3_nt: TGCAGCGTGGACGGGACAGCGGCCTTC
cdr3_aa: CSVDGTAAF

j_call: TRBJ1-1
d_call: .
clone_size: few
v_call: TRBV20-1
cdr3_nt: TGCAGTGCTATCCCGGGAAAGGCAGGAGGTACTGAAGCTTTCTTT
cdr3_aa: CSAIPGKAGGTEAFF

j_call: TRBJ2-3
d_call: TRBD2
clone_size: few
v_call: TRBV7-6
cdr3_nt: TGTGCCAGCAGCAGGACTAGCGGGTACACAGATACGCAGTATTTT
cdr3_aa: CASSRTSGYTDTQYF

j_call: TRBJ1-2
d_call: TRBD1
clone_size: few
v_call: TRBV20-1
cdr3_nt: TGCAGTGCTAGAGGGGGGACGACAGGGGGCTACACCTTC
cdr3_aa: CSARGGTTGGYTF

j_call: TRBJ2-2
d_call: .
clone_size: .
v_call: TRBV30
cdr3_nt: TGTGCCTGTCGGGGGGCTCCGAACACCGGGGAGCTGTTTTTT
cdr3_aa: CACRGAPNTGELFF

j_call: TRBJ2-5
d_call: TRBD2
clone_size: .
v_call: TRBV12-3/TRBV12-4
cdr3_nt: TGTGCCAGCAGTTTCTTGAAGACTAGCGGGGAGACCCAGTACTTC
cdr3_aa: CASSFLKTSGETQYF

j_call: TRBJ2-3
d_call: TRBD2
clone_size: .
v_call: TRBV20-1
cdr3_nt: TGCAGTGCTAGAGGGTCGCGGGGGGCCTCTAGCACAGATACGCAGTATTTT
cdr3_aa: CSARGSRGASSTDTQYF

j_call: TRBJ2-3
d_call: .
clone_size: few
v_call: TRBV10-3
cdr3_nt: TGTGCCGTCGGGGGAGATACGCAGTATTTT
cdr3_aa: CAVGGDTQYF

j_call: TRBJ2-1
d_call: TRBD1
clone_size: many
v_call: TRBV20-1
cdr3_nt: TGCAGTGCCCCTAGAGGGGGCCGACGGAACAATGAGCAGTTCTTC
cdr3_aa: CSAPRGGRRNNEQFF

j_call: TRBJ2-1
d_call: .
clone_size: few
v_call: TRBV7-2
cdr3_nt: TGTGCCAGCAGCTTGTGGCTACCTCCGTTAGAGCAGTTCTTC
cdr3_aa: CASSLWLPPLEQFF

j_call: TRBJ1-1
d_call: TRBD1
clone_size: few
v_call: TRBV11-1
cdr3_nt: TGTGCCAGCAGCTTACCCGCCAGGGGGGGTTACTCGAACACTGAAGCTTTCTTT
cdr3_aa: CASSLPARGGYSNTEAFF

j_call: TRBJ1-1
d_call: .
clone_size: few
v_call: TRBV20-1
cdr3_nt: TGCAGTGCTCGCCGTTCTAGTCCAGGCAACACTGAAGCTTTCTTT
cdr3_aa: CSARRSSPGNTEAFF

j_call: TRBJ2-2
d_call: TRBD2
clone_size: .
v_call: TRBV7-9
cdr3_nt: TGTGCCAGCAGACAAAATAGCGGGAGGGCCGGCGGGGAGCTGTTTTTT
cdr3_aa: CASRQNSGRAGGELFF

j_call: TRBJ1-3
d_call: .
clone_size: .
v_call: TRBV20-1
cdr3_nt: TGCAGTGCTCACAGGGATAACACTGGAAACACCATATATTTT
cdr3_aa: CSAHRDNTGNTIYF